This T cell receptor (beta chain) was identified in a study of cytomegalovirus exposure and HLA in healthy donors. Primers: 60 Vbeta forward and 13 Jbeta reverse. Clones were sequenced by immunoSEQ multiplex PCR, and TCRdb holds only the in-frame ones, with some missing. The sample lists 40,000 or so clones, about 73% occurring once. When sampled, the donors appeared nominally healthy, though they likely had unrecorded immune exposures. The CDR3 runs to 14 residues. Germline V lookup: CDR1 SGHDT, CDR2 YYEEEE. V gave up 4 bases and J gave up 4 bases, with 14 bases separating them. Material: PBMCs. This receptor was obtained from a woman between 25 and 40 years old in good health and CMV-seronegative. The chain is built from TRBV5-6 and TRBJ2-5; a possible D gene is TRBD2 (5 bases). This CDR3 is CASSPTMGRETQYF. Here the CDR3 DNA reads TGTGCCAGCAGCCCGACGATGGGGAGAGAGACCCAGTACTTC.